The entry below describes one TCR beta chain. Participants, 18 to 89 years old, spanned fewer than 30 US areas. These data come from a study of blood T cell repertoires in COVID-19. Across the whole study: Some COVID-19 samples were acute and others convalescent; all came from the United States, Italy and Spain. T cells, B-cell-depleted T cells, or PBMCs supplied cDNA or gDNA.

V lost 3 bases, J lost 0 bases, and 17 bases lay in between. The V gene's germline CDR1 is LGHNA and CDR2 YNFKEQ. The length of the CDR3 is 17 residues. Per the original methods: Amplified reference gene primers provided the basis for estimating nucleated cell counts. The data were produced by immunoSEQ multiplex PCR, yet TCRdb's version contains in-frame clones alone and is incomplete. Clone size and the V and J calls come from that table; the DNA yielded D and trimming. The sample records fewer than 200,000 clones, roughly 82% being singletons. The V and J genes are TRBV4-2 and TRBJ1-2; D is unresolved. Material for sequencing was PBMCs or T cells enriched from blood (not recorded which). The origin of this receptor is a woman aged 60-75 years with acute COVID-19. CDR3 sequence: CASSHTSRYPANYGYTF. The CDR3 coding sequence is TGTGCCAGCAGCCACACGTCTCGTTACCCGGCTAACTATGGCTACACCTTC.